These 27 T cell receptor beta chains came from one sample sequenced in a study of human T cells and chemical hapten exposure. TCRdb independently ran MiXCR on the RACE reads; one entry per CDR3 protein. The table includes about 80,000 distinct CDR3 sequences, approximately 10% detected once. The time point here: patch test 1, 2 weeks after DPC sensitization. Treatment here: therapeutic diphenylcyclopropenone sensitization with weekly scalp DPC. Sequenced here: whole blood, sampled in connection with sensitization to the hapten diphenylcyclopropenone (DPC). The receptor source for this set is a woman aged 45 to 65 with alopecia areata. Some clones in this sample may be carry-over from other donors' samples.

The rearrangement joins TRBV5-6 to TRBJ1-3; tentatively, D is TRBD1 (5 bases). CDR1 is SGHDT and CDR2 is YYEEEE in the germline V gene. The V and J ends lost 4 bases and 0 bases respectively, with 11 bases between them. The CDR3 consists of 15 residues. DNA for the CDR3: TGTGCCAGCAGCCGACAGAGTAACTCTGGAAACACCATATATTTT. Its protein product is CASSRQSNSGNTIYF.

In this sample, this clonotype turned up many times. The V and J genes are TRBV29-1 and TRBJ2-5, with 10 bases identical to TRBD2. CDR1 is SQVTM and CDR2 is ANQGSEA in the germline V gene. V lost 4 bases, J lost 5 bases, and 13 bases stayed unmatched. This CDR3 is 16 amino acids long. The CDR3 region is CSVVRGLAGAAETQYF. In DNA form, the CDR3 reads TGCAGCGTTGTTAGGGGGCTAGCGGGAGCTGCGGAGACCCAGTACTTC.

The CDR3 sequence is CASSQGKQGYSYEQYF. CDR3 sequence (DNA): TGTGCCAGCAGCCAAGGTAAACAGGGGTACTCCTACGAGCAGTACTTC. The rearrangement uses TRBV3-2 and TRBJ2-7; whether TRBD1, the table's D call, matches the DNA was not checked. TRBV3-2 is a recognized pseudogene. The CDR3 has 16 residues.

This clonotype has just a few counts. The rearrangement joins TRBV11-1 to TRBJ2-7, with 7 bases identical to TRBD1. The CDR3 sequence is 12 residues long. Germline assignment: CDR1 SGHAT and CDR2 FQDESV (reference sequence). V lost 5 bases, J lost 6 bases, and 4 bases stayed unmatched. The CDR3 DNA follows: TGTGCCAGCAGCGACAGGGTTTCCGAGCAGTACTTC. Its protein product is CASSDRVSEQYF.

This clonotype was detected ten times or more. The gene calls are TRBV4-3 and TRBJ2-1; 13 bases are a match to TRBD2. The CDR3 loop spans 19 amino acids. V lost 1 base, J lost 6 bases, and 12 bases stayed unmatched. Germline assignment: CDR1 LGHNA and CDR2 YSLEER. Written as DNA, the CDR3 is TGCGCCAGCAGCCAAGTAGTCCAGGGAAGGACTAGCGGGAGCAATGAGCAGTTCTTC. Translation: CASSQVVQGRTSGSNEQFF.

The rearrangement links TRBV29-1 to TRBJ2-7; D gene uncertain. Trimming removed 4 bases from V and 2 bases from J, with 9 bases in between. The length of the CDR3 is 12 residues. CDR1 is SQVTM, CDR2 ANQGSEA, per germline. CDR3 nucleotide sequence: TGCAGCGTTGTTTGGGGTCCCTACGAGCAGTACTTC. As protein: CSVVWGPYEQYF.

The chain carries TRBV29-1 and TRBJ2-4; 7 bases map to TRBD1. The junction had 5 bases not matched to a gene; V was cut back by 4 bases and J by 5 bases. Germline assignment: CDR1 SQVTM and CDR2 ANQGSEA. CDR3 length equals 13 residues. This CDR3 is CSVGKGAQNIQYF. The CDR3 nucleotides read TGCAGCGTTGGTAAGGGGGCTCAAAACATTCAGTACTTC.

The rearrangement links TRBV27 to TRBJ2-5; no firm D call. This CDR3 region has 14 residues. CDR1 MNHEY and CDR2 SMNVEV come from the germline V gene (reference sequence). V gave up 4 bases and J gave up 5 bases, with 14 bases separating them. The CDR3 reads CASSSLVGYETQYF. Written as DNA, the CDR3 is TGTGCCAGCAGTTCACTCGTTGGGTACGAGACCCAGTACTTC.

This clonotype has a count of ten or more. This chain uses TRBV6-6 with TRBJ1-4, with unresolved D. V shed 4 bases and J shed 2 bases, with 8 bases lying between them. CDR1 is MNHNY, CDR2 SVGAGI, per germline (reference sequence). CDR3 length equals 14 residues. The CDR3, as DNA: TGTGCCAGCAGTTCCGGGTGGACTAATGAAAAACTGTTTTTT. It yields the protein CASSSGWTNEKLFF.

The rearrangement uses TRBV30 and TRBJ1-1; no definite D call. Deletions cut 8 bases from V and 0 bases from J, with 7 bases between. The CDR3 runs 11 residues. The germline V gene has CDR1 GTSNPN and CDR2 SVGIG (reference sequence). The CDR3 protein is CASHLNTEAFF. The DNA of the CDR3 is TGTGCCAGCCATCTGAACACTGAAGCTTTCTTT.

CDR3 residues: CASSYEQYF. The CDR3 bases are TGTGCCTCCTCCTACGAGCAGTACTTC. The rearrangement links TRBV2 to TRBJ2-7; D gene uncertain. Trimming shortened V by 11 bases and J by 0 bases, and 2 bases separated the two germline ends. CDR1 SNHLY and CDR2 FYNNEI come from the germline V gene. The CDR3 has 9 amino acids.

The sample holds many counts of this clonotype. The chain employs TRBV6-6 and TRBJ1-1; 11 bases fit TRBD1. Germline lookup yields CDR1 MNHNY and CDR2 SVGAGI (reference sequence). V lost 4 bases, J lost 6 bases, and 4 bases stayed unmatched. This CDR3 is built from 14 residues. Written as DNA, the CDR3 is TGTGCCAGCAGTTTACCGGGACAGGGGGCTGAAGCTTTCTTT. Amino acid sequence: CASSLPGQGAEAFF.

This chain uses TRBV29-1 with TRBJ2-3; 8 bases map to TRBD2. Germline CDR1 and CDR2: SQVTM and ANQGSEA. The CDR3 runs to 13 residues. After removal of 8 bases from V and 2 bases from J, the junction contained 6 bases not matched to a gene. CDR3 loop: CSSGLAPTDTQYF. The CDR3 nucleotides read TGCAGCTCCGGACTAGCCCCCACAGATACGCAGTATTTT.

This CDR3 reads CASSQVDVVSYNEQFF. The CDR3 DNA reads as TGCGCCAGCAGCCAAGTTGACGTCGTCTCCTACAATGAGCAGTTCTTC. This chain uses TRBV4-1 with TRBJ2-1; D unresolved. The V end lost 1 base, the J end lost 0 bases, and 10 bases lay between the germline ends. Germline V CDR1 and CDR2: MGHRA, YSYEKL. There are 16 residues in the CDR3.

This clonotype was picked up a small number of times. The CDR3 sequence: CASSPRGAGNQPQHF. In nucleotides, the CDR3 is TGTGCCAGCAGCCCCCGGGGGGCAGGCAATCAGCCCCAGCATTTT. The chain has TRBV7-2 and TRBJ1-5; TRBD1 is a possible D gene (6 bases). The length of the CDR3 is 15 residues. CDR1 is SGHTA and CDR2 is FQGNSA in the germline V gene. V dropped 5 bases and J dropped 2 bases, with 13 bases sitting between them.

V usage is TRBV3-1 and J usage is TRBJ2-7; TRBD1 agrees at 8 bases. J lost 2 bases, V lost 4 bases, and 7 bases had no gene match. This CDR3 contains 15 residues. Germline CDR1 reads LGHDT; CDR2 reads YNNKEL (reference sequence). The CDR3 DNA is TGTGCCAGCAGCCCACCGCCGGGACAGGCCTACGAGCAGTACTTC. Protein product: CASSPPPGQAYEQYF.

V is TRBV6-4 and J is TRBJ2-3, with 7 bases aligning to TRBD1. The CDR3 is 14 residues long. The V segment lost 4 bases and the J segment 2 bases; nucleotides outside the gene matches: 3. Germline V lookup: CDR1 MRHNA, CDR2 SNTAGT. As DNA, the CDR3 is TGTGCCAGCAGTGTGGGGACAGCCACAGATACGCAGTATTTT. Amino acids: CASSVGTATDTQYF.

This rearrangement joins TRBV20-1 to TRBJ2-5, with D possibly matching TRBD1 (6 bases). This CDR3 contains 12 residues. Per the germline V gene, CDR1 is DFQATT and CDR2 is SNEGSKA (reference sequence). V was shortened by 8 bases and J by 3 bases, with 13 bases between the two germline ends. CDR3 DNA sequence: TGCAGTCCCAAGGACAGCAAAGAGACCCAGTACTTC. Translation: CSPKDSKETQYF.

This clonotype was found a few times. V gene TRBV14 combines with J gene TRBJ2-1, with D perhaps matching TRBD1 or TRBD2 (5 bases each). The V gene lost 2 bases and the J gene lost 0 bases, with 20 bases spanning the gap. CDR3 length equals 19 residues. The germline CDR1 and CDR2 sequences are SGHDN and FVKESK. The CDR3 DNA is TGTGCCAGCAGCCAATGGGGGAGAGCCTCCGGACGCTCCTACAATGAGCAGTTCTTC. It encodes CASSQWGRASGRSYNEQFF.

This chain joins TRBV9 and TRBJ1-1; 7 nucleotides align to TRBD1. The CDR3 sequence is 16 residues long. CDR1 is SGDLS and CDR2 is YYNGEE in the germline V gene. Unmatched junction bases numbered 8, after V lost 3 bases and J lost 0 bases. The CDR3 DNA sequence: TGTGCCAGCAGCGCGGCCCGGGACAGTATGAACACTGAAGCTTTCTTT. Encoded protein: CASSAARDSMNTEAFF.

The chain joins TRBV6-5 to TRBJ2-2, with 12 bases that match TRBD1. This CDR3 region has 18 residues. With 3 bases clipped from V and 8 bases from J, the junction kept 13 bases outside the gene matches. Germline CDR1 and CDR2: MNHEY and SVGAGI. The CDR3 region has the DNA TGTGCCAGCAGTTATGTTTCCGGGACAGGGGGCCTAGCTGGGGAGCTGTTTTTT. It is translated as CASSYVSGTGGLAGELFF.

The chain links TRBV2 to TRBJ2-1; D might be TRBD1 or TRBD2, each matching 5 bases. CDR1 SNHLY and CDR2 FYNNEI come from the germline V gene. V lost 8 bases to trimming and J lost 3 bases, with 14 bases between them. The CDR3 length is 14 residues. The CDR3 nucleotides read TGTGCCAGCGAGATCGGGACCGGCTACAATGAGCAGTTCTTC. The encoded protein is CASEIGTGYNEQFF.

The rearrangement joins TRBV23-1 to TRBJ2-7, with 7 bases aligning to TRBD1. TRBV23-1 is recorded as an ORF, its role being uncertain. The trim removed 4 bases at V and 1 base at J, leaving 10 bases unmatched. This CDR3 is built from 16 residues. The CDR3 here is CASSRHRDSPSYEQYF. CDR3 sequence (DNA): TGCGCCAGCAGTCGCCACCGGGACAGTCCTTCCTACGAGCAGTACTTC.

The V and J genes are TRBV12-2 and TRBJ1-5; the table's D call, TRBD1, was not checked against the DNA. TRBV12-2 has pseudogene status. This CDR3 comprises 18 residues. CDR3 nucleotides: TGTGCAAGTCGCCCCCTGGGACAGGGGGCTTCGGGGAGTCAGCCCCAGCATTTT. It specifies CASRPLGQGASGSQPQHF.

V and J are TRBV29-1 and TRBJ1-2; D is undetermined. The V end was cut by 0 bases, the J end by 8 bases, with 13 bases between. Germline assignment: CDR1 SQVTM and CDR2 ANQGSEA. This CDR3 has 13 amino acids. In nucleotides, the CDR3 is TGCAGCGTTGAAGATGTGCAGCCTTGGGGCTACACCTTC. It yields the protein CSVEDVQPWGYTF.

This clonotype has more than one count but fewer than ten. V usage is TRBV5-1 and J usage is TRBJ2-5, with 10 bases matching TRBD2. J lost 2 bases, V lost 4 bases, and 5 bases had no gene match. The CDR3 runs 15 residues. Germline V lookup: CDR1 SGHRS, CDR2 YFSETQ. The CDR3 DNA follows: TGCGCCAGCAGCACGCTAGCGGGAGCTCAAGAGACCCAGTACTTC. It codes for CASSTLAGAQETQYF.

There are a few counts of this clonotype. The chain is built from TRBV19 and TRBJ2-3; 9 bases are shared with TRBD2. Germline CDR1 reads LNHDA; CDR2 reads SQIVND (reference sequence). There are 15 residues in the CDR3. The V segment lost 7 bases and the J segment 6 bases; nucleotides outside the gene matches: 11. The CDR3 DNA is TGTGCCAGTACCGAGATTAGCGGGAGTAGGGATACGCAGTATTTT. Protein: CASTEISGSRDTQYF.